A selection of T cell receptor beta chains follows, all from one sample in a study of blood T cell repertoires in COVID-19. TCRdb's copy holds only in-frame clones and misses some; the assay was immunoSEQ multiplex PCR. Of approximately 150,000 clones in the sample, approximately 84% were seen once. The sequenced material came from PBMCs or T cells enriched from blood (not recorded which). The source is a human donor with acute COVID-19. The donor label of this sample is uncertain. Both conserved end residues are part of each CDR3. The D gene is left open where the match is weak. Size is stated for part of the rows, as once, few or many counts, or as a class when the clone is expanded.

NA | TRBJ2-7 | TRBD1 | TRBV11-1 | TGTGCCAGCCGCGGACAGGGCAGTCATCGGGAGCAGTACTTC | CASRGQGSHREQYF
few | TRBJ2-2 | NA | TRBV19 | TGTGCCAGTAGTCTAGCCGGGACTCGGACCGGGGAGCTGTTTTTT | CASSLAGTRTGELFF
NA | TRBJ1-1 | TRBD1 | TRBV30 | TGTGCCTGGAGTCGGCAGGGGGATACTGAAGCTTTCTTT | CAWSRQGDTEAFF
NA | TRBJ2-2 | TRBD2 | TRBV5-3 | TGTGCCAGAAGCCCAACTAGCGGGGGGACCGCCGGGGAGCTGTTTTTT | CARSPTSGGTAGELFF
NA | TRBJ2-2 | NA | TRBV25-1 | TGTGCCAGCACGCAGGGGACCGGGGAGCTGTTTTTT | CASTQGTGELFF
NA | TRBJ1-1 | NA | TRBV3-1/TRBV3-2 | TGTGCCAGCTCCCCTAGGCGCGAGAACACTGAAGCTTTCTTT | CASSPRRENTEAFF
NA | TRBJ1-5 | NA | TRBV30 | TGTGCCTGGAGTGTAGGACAGTTATATCAGCCCCAGCATTTT | CAWSVGQLYQPQHF
NA | TRBJ1-1 | NA | TRBV12-3/TRBV12-4 | TGTGCCAGCAGTTTACGGGGTGGAACTGAAGCTTTCTTT | CASSLRGGTEAFF
NA | TRBJ2-3 | TRBD2 | TRBV6-4 | TGTGCCAGCAGTGACTCGGCTAGCGGGGGAGCAGATACGCAGTATTTT | CASSDSASGGADTQYF
NA | TRBJ1-2 | TRBD1 | TRBV6-5 | TGTGCCAGCAGTTCCGAGACAGGGTCTAACTATGGCTACACCTTC | CASSSETGSNYGYTF
NA | TRBJ1-1 | NA | TRBV4-1 | TGCGCCAGCAGCCAAGACGGGAACACTGAAGCTTTCTTT | CASSQDGNTEAFF
NA | TRBJ2-7 | TRBD1 | TRBV11-2 | TGTGCCAGCAGCTCACTTAGGGACAGGGGAGAGCAGTACTTC | CASSSLRDRGEQYF
NA | TRBJ2-2 | NA | TRBV18 | TGTGCCAGCTCTCTTCAGGTTCCGAACACCGGGGAGCTGTTTTTT | CASSLQVPNTGELFF
NA | TRBJ1-3 | NA | TRBV7-9 | TGTGCCAGCAGCTTAGTTCCGGACAGCGCTGGAGGCACCATATATTTT | CASSLVPDSAGGTIYF
NA | TRBJ2-1 | TRBD1 | TRBV7-3 | TGTGCCAGCAGCTCGCACCGGGACAGGGCATACAATGAGCAGTTCTTC | CASSSHRDRAYNEQFF
NA | TRBJ2-2 | NA | TRBV2 | TGTGCCAGCAGCTTTCAGGGTACTGGGGCCGGGGAGCTGTTTTTT | CASSFQGTGAGELFF
NA | TRBJ2-5 | NA | TRBV9 | TGTGCCAGCAGCACCCGGGACCAAGAGACCCAGTACTTC | CASSTRDQETQYF
NA | TRBJ2-4 | NA | TRBV18 | TGTGCCAGCTCACTAGCAGGACAGCTGAAGAAAAACATTCAGTACTTC | CASSLAGQLKKNIQYF
NA | TRBJ1-4 | TRBD1 | TRBV5-1 | TGCGCCAGCAGCTTGGCGGGGGGACAGGGTGAAAAACTGTTTTTT | CASSLAGGQGEKLFF
NA | TRBJ1-5 | TRBD1 | TRBV19 | TGTGCCAGTAGTCAAACAGGGGCGGCTCAGCCCCAGCATTTT | CASSQTGAAQPQHF
few | TRBJ2-7 | NA | TRBV10-1 | TGCGCCAGCAGTGCCCCAGGGCGTCGGGAGCAGTACTTC | CASSAPGRREQYF
NA | TRBJ2-7 | NA | TRBV2 | TGTGCCAGCAGTGAAGGATACGGGACCTACGAGCAGTACTTC | CASSEGYGTYEQYF
few | TRBJ1-1 | TRBD1 | TRBV5-4 | TGTGCCAGCAGCTTGCCGACAGGGGCGAACACTGAAGCTTTCTTT | CASSLPTGANTEAFF
NA | TRBJ1-2 | NA | TRBV5-6 | TGTGCCAGCAGCCCCGTACAGGGTGTGGGCTACACCTTC | CASSPVQGVGYTF
few | TRBJ1-5 | NA | TRBV9 | TGTGCCAGCAGCGCGACAGGTCTCAATCAGCCCCAGCATTTT | CASSATGLNQPQHF
NA | TRBJ1-1 | TRBD1 | TRBV6-2/TRBV6-3 | TGTGCCAGCAGTTCAGGGGGTACGAACACTGAAGCTTTCTTT | CASSSGGTNTEAFF
NA | TRBJ2-7 | TRBD1 | TRBV24-1 | TGTGCCACCAGTGATTCGCCCGTCGGGACAGGCAGTTACGAGCAGTACTTC | CATSDSPVGTGSYEQYF
NA | TRBJ2-7 | NA | TRBV5-1 | TGCGCCAGCAGCTTGGGCCCAGGGGCCGAGCAGTACTTC | CASSLGPGAEQYF
few | TRBJ2-7 | TRBD1 | TRBV19 | TGTGCCAGTAGGGTATCCGGGACAGGTCCCTACGAGCAGTACTTC | CASRVSGTGPYEQYF
once | TRBJ1-4 | NA | TRBV4-1 | TGCGCCAGCAGCCAAGTGCAGACTACTAATGAAAAACTGTTTTTT | CASSQVQTTNEKLFF
few | TRBJ1-6 | NA | TRBV24-1 | TGTGCCACCACCCCTTACGGGATAGGTTCACCCCTCCACTTT | CATTPYGIGSPLHF
NA | TRBJ2-5 | NA | TRBV10-3 | TGTGCCATCAGTGAGCCACCCGGGACCCAGTACTTC | CAISEPPGTQYF
NA | TRBJ1-1 | NA | TRBV4-1 | TGCGCCAGCAGCCAAGTCCACAGAATGAACACTGAAGCTTTCTTT | CASSQVHRMNTEAFF
NA | TRBJ1-1 | TRBD1 | TRBV5-1 | TGCGCCAGCAGCTTGGTCCAGGGGGCCCACCAACGCACTGAAGCTTTCTTT | CASSLVQGAHQRTEAFF
NA | TRBJ1-6 | TRBD1 | TRBV14 | TGTGCCAGCAGCCAAGACCGACAGGGTCAGGGTTCACCCCTCCACTTT | CASSQDRQGQGSPLHF
NA | TRBJ2-3 | TRBD1 | TRBV10-3 | TGTGCCATCAGTGAAGGGGACAGGCTTTTAGGGGATACGCAGTATTTT | CAISEGDRLLGDTQYF
NA | TRBJ2-7 | TRBD1 | TRBV5-1 | TGCGCCAGCAGCTTGGTGGGGACAGGGGGCCCTCTGGACGAGCAGTACTTC | CASSLVGTGGPLDEQYF
NA | TRBJ2-1 | TRBD2 | TRBV2 | TGTGCCAGCAGTGGCAGTAGCGGGACCTACAATGAGCAGTTCTTC | CASSGSSGTYNEQFF
NA | TRBJ2-2 | NA | TRBV19 | TGTGCCAGTAAGGGGAAGGTCGGGGAGCTGTTTTTT | CASKGKVGELFF
NA | TRBJ2-7 | TRBD1 | TRBV7-6 | TGTGCCAGCAGCCCATCAGGGGGCCGGTCCTACGAGCAGTACTTC | CASSPSGGRSYEQYF
NA | TRBJ2-5 | TRBD1 | TRBV7-3 | TGTGCCAGCAGCGGGGACAGGGCCTACCAAGAGACCCAGTACTTC | CASSGDRAYQETQYF